This TCR beta chain was observed in a study of T cell changes during pregnancy in multiple sclerosis. CDR3 length: 14 amino acids. V was trimmed by 7 bases and J by 0 bases, leaving 13 bases between them. Germline V CDR1 and CDR2: SNHLY, FYNNEI. Data came from immunoSEQ multiplex PCR; TCRdb stores just in-frame clones and leaves some out. The sample has fewer than 65,000 clones; 91% are singletons. J is TRBJ2-7 and V is TRBV2, with D hard to call. The clonotype originates from a female donor in good health, enrolled as a control in a pregnancy study. Sequencing was performed on peripheral blood, taken in the third trimester of pregnancy. The CDR3 DNA is TGTGCCAGCATGGCGGATTACTCCTCCTACGAGCAGTACTTC. Its protein is CASMADYSSYEQYF.